This TCR beta chain was recorded in a study of T cell repertoires in cytomegalovirus infection. The V and J ends lost 3 bases and 5 bases respectively, with 13 bases between them. The CDR3 consists of 14 residues. Germline V gives CDR1 MDHEN, CDR2 SYDVKM. TCRdb redid the calling of the reads with MiXCR, one entry per CDR3 protein. The table records about 890,000 distinct CDR3 sequences, approximately 31% of them present only once. With respect to this clonotype: Its cognate antigen is unknown.

Study outcomes and limitations: Ex vivo responses were dominated by HLA-C-restricted CMV-specific TCR beta clonotypes. Cumulative public TCR beta family frequency identified CMV carriers with the relevant HLA.

The sequencing used cultured CD8+ T cells from PBMCs, collected from culture after CMV antigen stimulation. This TCR came from a human donor in good health (CMV status not recorded). Some clones in this sample may be carry-over from other donors' samples. V and J are TRBV28 and TRBJ1-1; no firm D call. The CDR3 is CASSLAVGVTEAFF. The CDR3 DNA reads TGTGCCAGCAGTTTGGCGGTAGGAGTAACTGAAGCTTTCTTT.